A selection of T cell receptor beta chains follows, all from one sample in a study of T cells after posttransplantation cyclophosphamide. The table came from immunoSEQ multiplex PCR; TCRdb's copy has only in-frame clones and leaves some out. The repertoire shows some 11,000 clones, none seen only once; the top ten take around 28%. The specimen was PBMCs, collected after allogeneic stem cell transplant with posttransplant cyclophosphamide. Receptors originate from a female patient in her thirties or forties who received an allogeneic stem cell transplant from a related donor, was CMV-positive, and had acute GVHD only. Part of the T cells may come from the graft donor. CDR3s include the opening cysteine and the closing phenylalanine or tryptophan. Each record gives: clone size, D gene, V gene, J gene, CDR3 DNA, CDR3 protein. D genes are given only for firm matches. For some rows the clone size is stated as once, few or many, or as a class when expanded; others skip it.

>many|NA|TRBV19|TRBJ2-6
TGTGCCAGTAATCCCCAGATGTCCTCTGGGGCCAACGTCCTGACTTTC
CASNPQMSSGANVLTF
>many|NA|TRBV2|TRBJ2-1
TGTGCCAGCAGGAGCGGGTGGCAGTACAATGAGCAGTTCTTC
CASRSGWQYNEQFF
>NA|TRBD1|TRBV11-2|TRBJ1-3
TGTGCCAGCAGTCAGGGGGCTGCGGGTGGAAACACCATATATTTT
CASSQGAAGGNTIYF
>many|NA|TRBV7-6|TRBJ2-3
TGTGCCAGCAGCTTAGGGCAGGGTACGGATACGCAGTATTTT
CASSLGQGTDTQYF
>many|NA|TRBV4-2|TRBJ2-7
TGTACCAGCAGCCGAGACACGGTAACCTACGAGCAGTACTTC
CTSSRDTVTYEQYF
>many|TRBD1|TRBV5-8|TRBJ1-1
TGTGCCAGCAGCTACGAAGGGACAGACTTGAACACTGAAGCTTTCTTT
CASSYEGTDLNTEAFF
>many|TRBD2|TRBV27|TRBJ2-3
TGTGCCAGTCAAAGCGGGAGTTCACCCCATACGCAGTATTTT
CASQSGSSPHTQYF
>few|TRBD1|TRBV18|TRBJ2-5
TGTGCCAGCTCACCTCTCCAGGGACAGAAAGAGACCCAGTACTTC
CASSPLQGQKETQYF
>many|NA|TRBV6-1|TRBJ1-2
TGTGCCAGCAGTGTATTGGGGCGGGGTGGCTACACCTTC
CASSVLGRGGYTF
>NA|NA|TRBV5-4|TRBJ2-3
TGTGCCAGCAGCAACCGGGACACCTACACAGATACGCAGTATTTT
CASSNRDTYTDTQYF
>NA|TRBD2|TRBV6-5|TRBJ2-3
TGTGCCAGCAGCAAGGGACTAGCGGGGCTGCCCGCGCAGTATTTT
CASSKGLAGLPAQYF
>many|NA|TRBV10-2|TRBJ2-4
TGCGCCAGCAGCCCGGGGTCTTTCGGCAAAAACATTCAGTACTTC
CASSPGSFGKNIQYF
>many|TRBD1|TRBV7-3|TRBJ2-7
TGTGCCAGCAGCACCACAGGGGCCTACGAGCAGTACTTC
CASSTTGAYEQYF
>NA|TRBD2|TRBV7-2|TRBJ2-3
TGTGCCAGCAGCTTAATCCCCGTGATAGCGGGAGGGCCCCAGGATACGCAGTATTTT
CASSLIPVIAGGPQDTQYF
>many|NA|TRBV19|TRBJ1-2
TGTGCCAGTAGCACTCCCCCGCCCACCCCTAACTATGGCTACACCTTC
CASSTPPPTPNYGYTF
>many|NA|TRBV6-5|TRBJ1-6
TGTGCCAGCAGTCAGCTAGACAGGAAAGTATCACCCCTCCACTTT
CASSQLDRKVSPLHF
>NA|NA|TRBV7-9|TRBJ2-3
TGTGCCGGGGGGGGCCTCACAGATACGCAGTATTTT
CAGGGLTDTQYF
>many|NA|TRBV11-2|TRBJ1-2
TGTGCCAGCAGCTTGGGGCAGGCTAACTATGGCTACACCTTC
CASSLGQANYGYTF
>many|TRBD1|TRBV19|TRBJ1-5
TGTGCCAGTAGTATTGTGAGGACAGGGTATCAGCCCCAGCATTTT
CASSIVRTGYQPQHF
>many|NA|TRBV29-1|TRBJ2-7
TGCAGCGTTCCACTCCGGGAACCGTCCCCCTACGAGCAGTACTTC
CSVPLREPSPYEQYF
>NA|TRBD2|TRBV29-1|TRBJ2-1
TGCAGCGTTGCTGCGCCGGGGGGTTACAATGAGCAGTTCTTC
CSVAAPGGYNEQFF
>many|TRBD1|TRBV5-6|TRBJ2-1
TGTGCCAGCAGCCTCCCATCGACAGGGGTGGGCAATGAGCAGTTCTTC
CASSLPSTGVGNEQFF
>many|NA|TRBV19|TRBJ1-2
TGTGCCAGTAGGGAGTTCTATGGCTACACCTTC
CASREFYGYTF
>many|NA|TRBV7-9|TRBJ2-3
TGTGCCAGCAGCCCGGAGGCAGATACGCAGTATTTT
CASSPEADTQYF
>many|NA|TRBV13|TRBJ1-1
TGTGCCAGCAGCTTAATGGGTTGGACAGCCGGGCACACTGAAGCTTTCTTT
CASSLMGWTAGHTEAFF
>NA|NA|TRBV21-1|TRBJ2-5
TGTGCCAGCAGCAAATTGGGTCTTGGACAGGCTGGCACCGTACAAGAGACCCAGTACTTC
CASSKLGLGQAGTVQETQYF
>NA|NA|TRBV4-1|TRBJ2-5
TGCGCCAGCAGCCAAGGAGACAGGCAGGAGACCCAGTACTTC
CASSQGDRQETQYF
>many|NA|TRBV10-3|TRBJ1-5
TGTGCCGTACGGGGGGGCAATCAGCCCCAGCATTTT
CAVRGGNQPQHF
>few|NA|TRBV19|TRBJ1-3
TGTGCCAGTATAGGAGGGAGCTCTGGAAACACCATATATTTT
CASIGGSSGNTIYF
>many|TRBD1|TRBV11-3|TRBJ2-1
TGTGCCAGCAGCCCGACAGGGTTCTACAATGAGCAGTTCTTC
CASSPTGFYNEQFF
>few|TRBD1|TRBV7-9|TRBJ2-5
TGTGCCAGCAGTTACCCGGGACAGGCGGAAGAGACCCAGTACTTC
CASSYPGQAEETQYF
>many|NA|TRBV7-2|TRBJ2-1
TGTGCCAGCAGCATGGGACTCCGCGGTGAGCAGTTCTTC
CASSMGLRGEQFF
>few|NA|TRBV7-8|TRBJ2-1
TGTGCCAGCAGCCCGTTTTCGGGGTCCTACAATGAGCAGTTCTTC
CASSPFSGSYNEQFF
>NA|TRBD2|TRBV5-1|TRBJ2-3
TGCGCCAGCAGCAGGAGCGGGGTCACAGATACGCAGTATTTT
CASSRSGVTDTQYF
>many|NA|TRBV18|TRBJ1-4
TGTGCCAGCTCACCACCGGAGAGGAAACTGTTTTTT
CASSPPERKLFF
>few|NA|TRBV5-4|TRBJ2-5
TGTGCCAGCAGCTCCGGGGGGCGTGGGGAGACCCAGTACTTC
CASSSGGRGETQYF
>NA|TRBD2|TRBV5-5|TRBJ2-1
TGTGCCAGCAGCTCGGGACTAAACTCCTACAATGAGCAGTTCTTC
CASSSGLNSYNEQFF
>many|NA|TRBV19|TRBJ2-2
TGTGCCAGTTCATCGACAGAGCTCACCGGGGAGCTGTTTTTT
CASSSTELTGELFF
>medium-sized|TRBD2|TRBV19|TRBJ2-3
TGTGCCAGTGGGGAGGGTAGGACAGATACGCAGTATTTT
CASGEGRTDTQYF
>many|NA|TRBV7-6|TRBJ1-3
TGTGCCAGCAGCAAACAGGGATTTGGAAACACCATATATTTT
CASSKQGFGNTIYF
>many|NA|TRBV9|TRBJ1-1
TGTGCCAGCAGCGCGGGAATTCTTAACACTGAAGCTTTCTTT
CASSAGILNTEAFF